This record concerns one T cell receptor beta chain sequence. Its antigen is as yet unknown. These data belong to a study of blood T cells in healthy people across ages. Germline CDR1 is SGHDT and CDR2 is YYEEEE. The CDR3 totals 14 residues. Trimming shortened V by 0 bases and J by 8 bases, and 14 bases separated the two germline ends. Then a second PCR, running roughly 7 to 12 cycles, was carried out with a sample-barcoded 5' primer and a J-beta primer mix. Each CDR3 protein gets one entry after TCRdb re-called the 5' RACE reads with MiXCR. The table has roughly 1,800,000 distinct CDR3 sequences, around 50% seen once. The study's findings and limits: Unsorted PBMCs blocked a conclusive comparison of naive and antigen-experienced cells.

This clonotype was obtained from a woman aged 40 to 55 in good health. V gene TRBV5-6 combines with J gene TRBJ1-2, with D maybe TRBD1 (6 bases). Sequenced input: blood. CDR3 in DNA: TGTGCCAGCAGCTTGGCCGGGGGGCTTGGGGGCTACACCTTC. Amino acid sequence: CASSLAGGLGGYTF.